These 8 T cell receptor beta chains originate from one sample sequenced in a study of graft-versus-host responses after intestinal transplantation. The protocol was immunoSEQ multiplex PCR, while the TCRdb copy is restricted to in-frame clones and leaves out a portion. Of 43,000 or so clones listed, over 85% are singletons. The sequenced sample was PBMCs, obtained approximately 360 days after intestinal transplant. Source of these receptors: a human patient who received an intestinal transplant, so some T cells may come from the graft donor.

The chain links TRBV7-9 to TRBJ2-5; 10 bases agree with TRBD2. CDR1 SEHNR and CDR2 FQNEAQ come from the germline V gene (reference sequence). Trimming cost V 3 bases and J 5 bases; bases outside gene matches: 6. The CDR3 has 15 amino acids. CDR3 in amino acids: CASSLSGGAGETQYF. The DNA for the CDR3 is TGTGCCAGCAGCTTGAGCGGGGGGGCAGGGGAGACCCAGTACTTC.

With regard to this clone: At the DNA level, this CDR3 is encoded by other sequences in the same sample as well. V is TRBV7-9 and J is TRBJ1-1; TRBD1 agrees at 8 bases. The V and J ends lost 4 bases and 4 bases, in that order; junction bases with no gene match: 5. Germline V CDR1 and CDR2: SEHNR, FQNEAQ (reference sequence). This CDR3 comprises 14 residues. DNA of the CDR3: TGTGCCAGCAGCTCGTATACAGGGGGCACTGAAGCTTTCTTT. It yields the protein CASSSYTGGTEAFF.

The rearrangement uses TRBV7-3 and TRBJ2-1; no definite D call. Germline assignment: CDR1 SGHTA and CDR2 FQGTGA. The CDR3 is made up of 13 amino acids. V lost 0 bases and J 4 bases, leaving 4 bases between the germline ends. CDR3 coding DNA: TGTGCCAGCAGCTTAACTGAGTACAATGAGCAGTTCTTC. Protein: CASSLTEYNEQFF.

The chain couples TRBV5-1 to TRBJ1-2; D is possibly TRBD1 (6 bases). Trimming pared 0 bases from V and 8 bases from J, leaving 11 bases between. Germline CDR1 and CDR2: SGHRS and YFSETQ. This CDR3 is 13 amino acids long. CDR3 in amino acids: CASSLEGGRGYTF. CDR3 in DNA: TGCGCCAGCAGCTTGGAGGGGGGTCGGGGCTACACCTTC.

In DNA form, the CDR3 reads TGTGCCAGCAGCCCCACACTTAGCTCCTACGAGCAGTACTTC. Amino acids: CASSPTLSSYEQYF. The V gene is TRBV5-4, the J gene TRBJ2-7; no definite D call. This CDR3 spans 14 amino acids. V was trimmed by 4 bases and J by 0 bases, leaving 11 bases between them. CDR1 and CDR2 (germline): SGHNT, YYREEE (reference sequence).

This sequence joins TRBV9 and TRBJ2-1; 8 positions agree with TRBD2. CDR1 and CDR2 from the germline V gene are SGDLS and YYNGEE. CDR3 size: 15 residues. V was clipped by 3 bases and J by 3 bases; unmatched bases: 5. The CDR3 coding sequence is TGTGCCAGCAGCGGTAGCGGGACGGGCTACAATGAGCAGTTCTTC. This sequence encodes CASSGSGTGYNEQFF.

The chain has TRBV19 and TRBJ2-5; a weak D match, TRBD1 (6 bases). Germline CDR1 reads LNHDA; CDR2 reads SQIVND (reference sequence). V was trimmed by 4 bases and J by 7 bases, leaving 16 bases between them. CDR3 size: 14 residues. Here the CDR3 reads CASSTGYRDATQYF. CDR3 DNA sequence: TGTGCCAGTAGTACAGGTTACAGGGATGCGACCCAGTACTTC. Variable domain in full (rest from reference TRBV19 and TRBJ2-5): DGGITQSPKYLFRKEGQNVTLSCEQNLNHDAMYWYRQDPGQGLRLIYYSQIVNDFQKGDIAEGYSVSREKKESFPLTVTSAQKNPTAFYLCASSTGYRDATQYFGPGTRLLVL.

The V call is TRBV14, the J call TRBJ1-1; D not certain. This CDR3 comprises 13 residues. Trimming shortened V by 3 bases and J by 0 bases, and 5 bases separated the two germline ends. Germline V gene data show CDR1 as SGHDN and CDR2 as FVKESK. CDR3 residues: CASSQGMNTEAFF. The DNA of the CDR3 is TGTGCCAGCAGCCAGGGGATGAACACTGAAGCTTTCTTT.